One sample yielded the 21 T cell receptor beta chains listed below, sequenced in a study of blood T cell repertoires in COVID-19. Here immunoSEQ multiplex PCR was the method, and the copy in TCRdb shows in-frame clones only, minus some. The table shows some 80,000 clones, with about 73% occurring only once. The sequenced sample consisted of peripheral blood. These receptors all stem from a man aged 55 to 70 with COVID-19, enrolled during active disease.

The chain joins TRBV30 to TRBJ2-4; D possibly corresponds to TRBD1 (6 bases). CDR1 and CDR2 (germline): GTSNPN, SVGIG (reference sequence). Trimming removed 1 base from V and 6 bases from J, with 7 bases in between. CDR3 length: 12 amino acids. CDR3: CAWSEDRNIQYF. The CDR3 nucleotides are TGTGCCTGGAGTGAGGACAGAAACATTCAGTACTTC.

This sequence joins TRBV10-3 and TRBJ1-4, with D possibly matching TRBD1 (5 bases). The CDR3 runs to 15 residues. V was clipped by 0 bases and J by 2 bases, with 7 bases between them. Germline lookup yields CDR1 ENHRY and CDR2 SYGVKD. The CDR3 spells CAISESGVTNEKLFF. The DNA of the CDR3 is TGTGCCATCAGTGAGTCAGGGGTTACTAATGAAAAACTGTTTTTT.

The chain couples TRBV11-2 to TRBJ2-5; unclear D gene. The CDR3 runs to 13 residues. The germline V gene has CDR1 SGHAT and CDR2 FQNNGV. The V end was cut by 5 bases, the J end by 2 bases, with 9 bases between. The CDR3: CASSPVPQETQYF. The DNA for the CDR3 is TGTGCCAGCAGCCCGGTGCCTCAAGAGACCCAGTACTTC.

The rearrangement links TRBV3-1 (or the pseudogene TRBV3-2) to TRBJ1-3; D gene unclear. The V and J ends lost 1 base and 4 bases respectively, with 11 bases between them. This CDR3 spans 15 amino acids. Germline CDR1 is LGHDT and CDR2 is YNNKEL (reference sequence). CDR3 residues: CASSQGRGYGNTIYF. The CDR3 DNA follows: TGTGCCAGCAGCCAAGGTAGAGGGTACGGAAACACCATATATTTT.

The chain recombines TRBV2 with TRBJ1-3; D gene ambiguous. V was clipped by 5 bases and J by 2 bases, with 16 bases between them. CDR1 SNHLY and CDR2 FYNNEI come from the germline V gene. CDR3 length: 16 residues. CDR3 nucleotides: TGTGCCAGCAGTTATAGCGGCACTAAGACTGGAAACACCATATATTTT. This sequence encodes CASSYSGTKTGNTIYF.

The chain employs TRBV9 and TRBJ2-5; 11 bases agree with TRBD2. With V trimmed by 0 bases and J by 5 bases, 6 bases remained unmatched. The CDR3 spans 16 residues. Germline V lookup: CDR1 SGDLS, CDR2 YYNGEE. The CDR3 protein is CASSVALAGGEETQYF. The CDR3 DNA is TGTGCCAGCAGCGTAGCCCTAGCGGGAGGCGAGGAGACCCAGTACTTC. Variable domain in full (rest from reference TRBV9 and TRBJ2-5): DSGVTQTPKHLITATGQRVTLRCSPRSGDLSVYWYQQSLDQGLQFLIQYYNGEERAKGNILERFSAQQFPDLHSELNLSSLELGDSALYFCASSVALAGGEETQYFGPGTRLLVL.

The rearrangement joins TRBV18 to TRBJ1-6; D not certain. The V end lost 2 bases, the J end lost 5 bases, and 10 bases lay between the germline ends. Germline CDR1 is KGHSH and CDR2 is LQKENI. The CDR3 extends over 15 amino acids. The chain's CDR3 is CASSPEAGNNSPLHF. CDR3 nucleotide sequence: TGTGCCAGCTCACCAGAGGCCGGTAATAATTCACCCCTCCACTTT.

V gene TRBV6-5 combines with J gene TRBJ2-3, with D unclear. The germline CDR1 and CDR2 sequences are MNHEY and SVGAGI. Trimming took off 5 bases at V and 2 bases at J, with 11 bases between the two ends. This CDR3 is 14 amino acids long. The CDR3: CASSPLGATDTQYF. The DNA of the CDR3 is TGTGCCAGCAGTCCTCTCGGAGCCACAGATACGCAGTATTTT.

V is TRBV18 and J is TRBJ2-5; D unclear. CDR3 length equals 12 residues. CDR1 and CDR2 from the germline V gene are KGHSH and LQKENI. V was pared by 6 bases and J by 2 bases, with 7 bases between. DNA for the CDR3: TGTGCCAGCTCCCCCGTACAAGAGACCCAGTACTTC. Protein: CASSPVQETQYF.

The V call is TRBV6-6, the J call TRBJ2-7; 11 positions match TRBD1. V lost 7 bases, J lost 3 bases, and 5 bases stayed unmatched. CDR1 is MNHNY, CDR2 SVGAGI, per germline (reference sequence). This CDR3 has 14 residues. The CDR3 DNA sequence: TGTGCCAGCACCGCGGGACAGGGGGTCTACGAGCAGTACTTC. The encoded protein is CASTAGQGVYEQYF.

J is TRBJ1-1 and V is TRBV18; D is uncertain. Germline V gene data show CDR1 as KGHSH and CDR2 as LQKENI. The V and J ends lost 1 base and 2 bases respectively, with 8 bases between them. CDR3 length equals 14 residues. CDR3 bases: TGTGCCAGCTCACCACGGCAGGTAAACACTGAAGCTTTCTTT. Translating it yields CASSPRQVNTEAFF.

The V gene is TRBV6-4, the J gene TRBJ2-3; the match to TRBD2 covers 7 bases. From germline, CDR1 is MRHNA and CDR2 SNTAGT. V dropped 2 bases and J dropped 4; count of bases not matched to a gene: 6. The CDR3 extends over 15 amino acids. CDR3 DNA sequence: TGTGCCAGCAGTGACGAGGCGGGGGACTCAGATACGCAGTATTTT. Translating it yields CASSDEAGDSDTQYF.

The chain uses TRBV5-1 and TRBJ2-7, with 10 nucleotides matching TRBD1. The trim removed 0 bases at V and 0 bases at J, leaving 6 bases unmatched. There are 17 residues in the CDR3. CDR1 and CDR2 (germline): SGHRS, YFSETQ. The CDR3 sequence is CASSLGDRGPSSYEQYF. CDR3 coding DNA: TGCGCCAGCAGCTTGGGAGACAGGGGGCCTAGCTCCTACGAGCAGTACTTC.

The chain joins TRBV25-1 to TRBJ1-1, with D tentatively TRBD1 (6 bases). Trimming left V 10 bases short and J 3 bases short, with 15 bases between. CDR1 MGHDK and CDR2 SYGVNS come from the germline V gene. The CDR3 loop spans 13 amino acids. CDR3 in amino acids: CATGKGGDTEAFF. DNA for the CDR3: TGTGCCACGGGAAAGGGGGGGGACACTGAAGCTTTCTTT.

J is TRBJ1-5 and V is TRBV19, with D unclear. There are 15 residues in the CDR3. Trimming left V 3 bases short and J 0 bases short, with 9 bases between. Germline V gene data show CDR1 as LNHDA and CDR2 as SQIVND (reference sequence). The DNA for the CDR3 is TGTGCCAGTAGTATTGGGCACCTTAGCAATCAGCCCCAGCATTTT. Translated: CASSIGHLSNQPQHF.

The rearrangement joins TRBV7-9 to TRBJ1-4, with TRBD1 identical over 7 bases. Per the germline V gene, CDR1 is SEHNR and CDR2 is FQNEAQ (reference sequence). The CDR3 runs to 14 residues. The V segment lost 5 bases and the J segment 8 bases; nucleotides outside the gene matches: 8. CDR3 loop: CASSRGTVGEKLFF. As DNA, the CDR3 is TGTGCCAGCAGCCGTGGGACAGTAGGAGAAAAACTGTTTTTT.

V is TRBV27 and J is TRBJ2-7, with a tentative D call TRBD1 (5 bases). Germline V CDR1 and CDR2: MNHEY, SMNVEV (reference sequence). The CDR3 is 14 amino acids. Trimming removed 3 bases from V and 4 bases from J, with 13 bases in between. The CDR3 loop reads CASSFGGARYEQYF. The CDR3 DNA reads TGTGCCAGCAGTTTTGGTGGGGCAAGATACGAGCAGTACTTC.

The chain uses TRBV29-1 and TRBJ2-7; D is uncertain. CDR3 length: 12 amino acids. V was pared by 4 bases and J by 2 bases, with 9 bases between. CDR1 and CDR2 (germline): SQVTM, ANQGSEA. Here the CDR3 DNA reads TGCAGCGTTGCAGTGACAACCTACGAGCAGTACTTC. This sequence encodes CSVAVTTYEQYF.

This clone has only a few counts. The chain combines TRBV6-5 with TRBJ1-5; D remains unclear. From germline, CDR1 is MNHEY and CDR2 SVGAGI. V gave up 7 bases and J gave up 6 bases, with 16 bases separating them. The CDR3 covers 14 residues. The CDR3 DNA sequence: TGTGCCAGCATCCCAGCCTTCGGAGGTCAGCCCCAGCATTTT. Amino acid sequence: CASIPAFGGQPQHF.

V usage is TRBV9 and J usage is TRBJ2-1; 10 nucleotides line up with TRBD2. This CDR3 has 16 amino acids. Looked up from germline, CDR1 is SGDLS and CDR2 is YYNGEE. With 4 bases clipped from V and 3 bases from J, the junction kept 7 bases outside the gene matches. The CDR3 sequence is CASSPSGLAVYNEQFF. The DNA for the CDR3 is TGTGCCAGCAGCCCGAGCGGACTAGCGGTCTACAATGAGCAGTTCTTC.

The chain combines TRBV6-4 with TRBJ2-2; 8 nucleotides align to TRBD1. This CDR3 contains 15 residues. J lost 3 bases, V lost 7 bases, and 7 bases had no gene match. Germline V gene sequence: CDR1 MRHNA, CDR2 SNTAGT. The CDR3 sequence: CASTDRGLDTGELFF. The CDR3 nucleotides read TGTGCCAGCACCGACAGGGGTCTTGACACCGGGGAGCTGTTTTTT.